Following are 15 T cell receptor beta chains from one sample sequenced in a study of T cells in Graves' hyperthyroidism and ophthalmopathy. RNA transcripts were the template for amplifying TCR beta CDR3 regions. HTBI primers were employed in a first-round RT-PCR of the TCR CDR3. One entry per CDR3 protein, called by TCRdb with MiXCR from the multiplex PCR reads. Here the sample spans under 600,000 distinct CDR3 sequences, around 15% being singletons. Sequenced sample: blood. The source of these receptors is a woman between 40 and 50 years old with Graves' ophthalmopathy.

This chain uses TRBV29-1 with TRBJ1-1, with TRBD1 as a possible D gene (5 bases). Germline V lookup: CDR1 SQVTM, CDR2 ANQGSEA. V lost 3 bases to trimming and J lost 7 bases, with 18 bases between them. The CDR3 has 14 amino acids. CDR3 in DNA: TGCAGCGTTGATTCGAACGAGGGGTATGGTGAAGCTTTCTTT. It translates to CSVDSNEGYGEAFF.

The chain's CDR3 is CASSSRGLAGGRTDTQYF. Here the CDR3 DNA reads TGTGCCAGCAGTTCCCGGGGACTAGCGGGAGGCCGAACAGATACGCAGTATTTT. This chain uses TRBV28 with TRBJ2-3; 15 bases agree with TRBD2. CDR1 and CDR2 (germline): MDHEN, SYDVKM. CDR3 length: 18 amino acids. V lost 4 bases and J lost 3; bases outside the gene matches: 8.

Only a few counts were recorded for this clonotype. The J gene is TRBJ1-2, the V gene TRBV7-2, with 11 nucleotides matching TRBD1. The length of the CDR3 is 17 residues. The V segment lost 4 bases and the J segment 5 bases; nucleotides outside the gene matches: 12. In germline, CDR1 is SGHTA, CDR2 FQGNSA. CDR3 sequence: CASSSIIPGQGEYGYTF. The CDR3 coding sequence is TGTGCCAGCAGCTCAATAATCCCGGGACAGGGGGAATATGGCTACACCTTC.

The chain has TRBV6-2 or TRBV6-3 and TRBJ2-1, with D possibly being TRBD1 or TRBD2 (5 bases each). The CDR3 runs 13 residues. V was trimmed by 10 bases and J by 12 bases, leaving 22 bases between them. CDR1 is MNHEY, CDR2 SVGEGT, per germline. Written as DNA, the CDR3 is TGTGCCACCAAAGATGGGGGAGCGACCGGGCAGTTCTTC. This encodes CATKDGGATGQFF.

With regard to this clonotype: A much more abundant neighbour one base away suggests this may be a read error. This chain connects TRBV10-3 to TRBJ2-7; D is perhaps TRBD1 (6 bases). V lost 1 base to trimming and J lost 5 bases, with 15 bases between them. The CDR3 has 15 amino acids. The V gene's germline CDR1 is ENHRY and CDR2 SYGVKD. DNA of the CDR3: TGTGCCATCAGTGAGTTCGTGTCAGGGGTAGACGAGCAGTACTTC. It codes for CAISEFVSGVDEQYF.

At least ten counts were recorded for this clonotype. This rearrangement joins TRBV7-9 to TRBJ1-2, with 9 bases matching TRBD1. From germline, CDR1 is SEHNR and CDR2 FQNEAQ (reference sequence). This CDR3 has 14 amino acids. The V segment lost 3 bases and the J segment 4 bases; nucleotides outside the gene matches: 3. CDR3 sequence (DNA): TGTGCCAGCAGCTTGGGGACAGGGCCCTATGGCTACACCTTC. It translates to CASSLGTGPYGYTF.

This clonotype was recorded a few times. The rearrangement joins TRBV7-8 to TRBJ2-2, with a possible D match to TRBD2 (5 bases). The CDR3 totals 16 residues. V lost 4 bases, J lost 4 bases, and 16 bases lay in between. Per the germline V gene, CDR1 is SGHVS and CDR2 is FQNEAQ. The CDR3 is CASSYRGFAGTGELFF. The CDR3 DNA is TGTGCCAGCAGCTACCGCGGGTTCGCAGGCACCGGGGAGCTGTTTTTT.

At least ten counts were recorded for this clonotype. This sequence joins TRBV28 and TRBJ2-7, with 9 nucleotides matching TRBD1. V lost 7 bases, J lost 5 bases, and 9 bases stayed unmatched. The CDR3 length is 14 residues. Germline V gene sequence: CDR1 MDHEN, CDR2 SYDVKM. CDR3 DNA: TGTGCCAGCAAACAGGGGGCCCCCCCCCACGAGCAGTACTTC. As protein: CASKQGAPPHEQYF. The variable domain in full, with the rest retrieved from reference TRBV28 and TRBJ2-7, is DVKVTQSSRYLVKRTGEKVFLECVQDMDHENMFWYRQDPGLGLRLIYFSYDVKMKEKGDIPEGYSVSREKKERFSLILESASTNQTSMYLCASKQGAPPHEQYFGPGTRLTVT.

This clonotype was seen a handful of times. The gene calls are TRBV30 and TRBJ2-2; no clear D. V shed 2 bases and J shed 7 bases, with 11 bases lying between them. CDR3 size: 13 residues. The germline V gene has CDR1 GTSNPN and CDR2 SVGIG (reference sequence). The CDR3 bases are TGTGCCTGGAGTCATGGCCTGGACGGGGAGCTGTTTTTT. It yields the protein CAWSHGLDGELFF.

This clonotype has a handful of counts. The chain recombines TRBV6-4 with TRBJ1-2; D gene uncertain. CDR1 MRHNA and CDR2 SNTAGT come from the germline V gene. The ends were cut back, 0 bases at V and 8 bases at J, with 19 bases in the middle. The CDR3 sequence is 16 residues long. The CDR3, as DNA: TGTGCCAGCAGTGACTCGAGATCGGGAACCCCGAAGGGCTACACCTTC. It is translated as CASSDSRSGTPKGYTF.

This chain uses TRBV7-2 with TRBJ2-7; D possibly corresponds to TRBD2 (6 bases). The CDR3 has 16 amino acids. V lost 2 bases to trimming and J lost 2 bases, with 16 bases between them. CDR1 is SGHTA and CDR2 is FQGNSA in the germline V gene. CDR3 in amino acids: CASSLTLAEGTYEQYF. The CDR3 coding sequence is TGTGCCAGCAGCTTAACGCTCGCGGAGGGAACCTACGAGCAGTACTTC.

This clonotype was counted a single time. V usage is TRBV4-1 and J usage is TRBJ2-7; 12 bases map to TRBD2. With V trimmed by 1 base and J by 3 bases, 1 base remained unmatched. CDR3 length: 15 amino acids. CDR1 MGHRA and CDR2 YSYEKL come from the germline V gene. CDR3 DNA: TGCGCCAGCAGCCAAGTGACTAGCGGGAGCTACGAGCAGTACTTC. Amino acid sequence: CASSQVTSGSYEQYF.

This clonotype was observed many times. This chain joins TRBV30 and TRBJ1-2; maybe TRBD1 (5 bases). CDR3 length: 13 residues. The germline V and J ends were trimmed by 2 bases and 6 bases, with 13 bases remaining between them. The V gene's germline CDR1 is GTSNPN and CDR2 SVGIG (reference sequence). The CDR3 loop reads CAWSPTRADGYTF. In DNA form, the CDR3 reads TGTGCCTGGAGTCCCACCAGGGCGGATGGCTACACCTTC.

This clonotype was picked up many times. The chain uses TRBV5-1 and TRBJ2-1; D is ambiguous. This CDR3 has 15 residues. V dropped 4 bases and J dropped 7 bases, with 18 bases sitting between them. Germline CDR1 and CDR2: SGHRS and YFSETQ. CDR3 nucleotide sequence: TGCGCCAGCAGCGTTGTCTCGATTCGGCAAAATGAGCAGTTCTTC. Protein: CASSVVSIRQNEQFF. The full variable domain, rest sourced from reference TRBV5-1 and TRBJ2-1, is KAGVTQTPRYLIKTRGQQVTLSCSPISGHRSVSWYQQTPGQGLQFLFEYFSETQRNKGNFPGRFSGRQFSNSRSEMNVSTLELGDSALYLCASSVVSIRQNEQFFGPGTRLTVL.

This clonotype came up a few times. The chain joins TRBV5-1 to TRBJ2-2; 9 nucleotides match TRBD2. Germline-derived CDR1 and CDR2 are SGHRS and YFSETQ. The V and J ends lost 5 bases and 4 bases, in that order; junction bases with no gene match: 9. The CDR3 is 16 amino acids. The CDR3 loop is CASRGSGLAFTGELFF. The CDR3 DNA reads TGCGCCAGCAGGGGATCCGGACTAGCGTTCACCGGGGAGCTGTTTTTT.